A selection of T cell receptor beta chains follows, all from one sample in a study of blood T cell repertoires in COVID-19. Measured with immunoSEQ multiplex PCR; TCRdb has only the in-frame clones, and not every one. Of over 65,000 clones listed, 87% are singletons. The sample taken for sequencing was peripheral blood. The origin of the receptors is a human donor in a cohort sampled during active COVID-19. CDR3s include the opening cysteine and the closing phenylalanine or tryptophan. The order of the fields is D gene, clone size, J gene, V gene, CDR3 protein, CDR3 DNA. The D gene is left open where the match is weak. Clone size is not always given. Where it is, it says once, few, many or a class for expanded clones.

>NA|NA|TRBJ1-1|TRBV11-3
CASSLGGVKDSEAFF
TGTGCCAGCAGCTTAGGGGGGGTCAAAGACTCTGAAGCTTTCTTT
>NA|NA|TRBJ2-1|TRBV6-2/TRBV6-3
CASSFSGLPYNEQFF
TGTGCCAGCAGTTTCTCCGGGTTACCCTACAATGAGCAGTTCTTC
>TRBD1|many|TRBJ1-5|TRBV5-1
CASSLEGALGQPQHF
TGCGCCAGCAGCTTGGAGGGGGCGCTGGGACAGCCCCAGCATTTT
>NA|NA|TRBJ1-6|TRBV18
CASSPRVVNDSPLHF
TGTGCCAGCTCACCCCGGGTCGTCAATGATTCACCCCTCCACTTT
>NA|NA|TRBJ1-1|TRBV27
CASSLLVGADTEAFF
TGTGCCAGCAGCCTCCTCGTGGGGGCGGACACTGAAGCTTTCTTT
>NA|NA|TRBJ2-7|TRBV28
CASSLWGREAYEQYF
TGTGCCAGCAGTTTATGGGGCAGGGAGGCTTACGAGCAGTACTTC
>TRBD1|NA|TRBJ1-2|TRBV7-3
CASSPQGDYGYTF
TGTGCCAGCAGCCCCCAGGGGGACTATGGCTACACCTTC
>NA|few|TRBJ1-5|TRBV18
CASSPGTGHQPQHF
TGTGCCAGCTCACCCGGTACAGGGCATCAGCCCCAGCATTTT
>TRBD1|few|TRBJ2-7|TRBV16
CASSQWDSSYEQYF
TGTGCCAGCAGCCAATGGGACAGCTCCTACGAGCAGTACTTC
>NA|NA|TRBJ1-4|TRBV3-1/TRBV3-2
CASSQRRGAANEKLFF
TGTGCCAGCAGCCAAAGGAGGGGCGCGGCTAATGAAAAACTGTTTTTT
>TRBD2|NA|TRBJ2-2|TRBV4-2
CASSQDLAAGELFF
TGTGCCAGCAGCCAAGATCTAGCGGCCGGGGAGCTGTTTTTT
>NA|NA|TRBJ1-3|TRBV19
CASTSSGGGTGNTIYF
TGTGCCAGTACCTCCTCGGGGGGGGGAACTGGAAACACCATATATTTT
>TRBD1|NA|TRBJ1-2|TRBV18
CASSPDRRQANYGYTF
TGTGCCAGCTCACCGGACAGGCGACAAGCTAACTATGGCTACACCTTC
>TRBD1|NA|TRBJ2-5|TRBV14
CASSLQQGTETQYF
TGTGCCAGCAGCCTACAACAGGGGACAGAGACCCAGTACTTC
>NA|NA|TRBJ1-5|TRBV5-1
CASSLGGEGNQPQHF
TGCGCCAGCAGCTTGGGAGGGGAGGGCAATCAGCCCCAGCATTTT
>TRBD1|NA|TRBJ1-1|TRBV29-1
CSECAGTGLGCTEAFF
TGCAGCGAGTGTGCCGGGACAGGGCTTGGGTGCACTGAAGCTTTCTTT
>NA|few|TRBJ2-7|TRBV6-5
CASSSQGGKQYF
TGTGCCAGCAGTTCCCAGGGTGGAAAGCAGTACTTC
>NA|NA|TRBJ2-2|TRBV7-3
CASSVSITGELFF
TGTGCCAGCAGCGTCTCTATTACCGGGGAGCTGTTTTTT
>TRBD2|once|TRBJ2-7|TRBV6-4
CASRVPSGTSSYEQYF
TGTGCCAGCAGAGTCCCTAGCGGAACAAGCTCCTACGAGCAGTACTTC
>NA|NA|TRBJ2-2|TRBV7-2
CASSLRRLGSGELFF
TGTGCCAGCAGCTTACGGCGACTAGGGTCCGGGGAGCTGTTTTTT
>TRBD1|NA|TRBJ2-5|TRBV6-5
CASTSGGRQETQYF
TGTGCCAGCACGTCAGGGGGAAGACAAGAGACCCAGTACTTC
>NA|once|TRBJ2-5|TRBV3-1/TRBV3-2
CASSQTGVETQYF
TGTGCCAGCAGCCAGACAGGTGTAGAGACCCAGTACTTC
>NA|NA|TRBJ1-1|TRBV28
CASSPPDKVTEAFF
TGTGCCAGCAGTCCCCCTGACAAGGTCACTGAAGCTTTCTTT
>TRBD1|NA|TRBJ2-1|TRBV28
CASSRIRQGAYNEQFF
TGTGCCAGCAGCCGGATTCGACAGGGGGCATACAATGAGCAGTTCTTC
>TRBD2|NA|TRBJ2-1|TRBV6-6
CASSLTSGTSSEQFF
TGTGCCAGCAGCCTCACTAGCGGGACCTCATCCGAGCAGTTCTTC
>NA|few|TRBJ2-7|TRBV9
CASTTGLGNYEQYF
TGTGCCAGCACTACAGGGTTGGGGAACTACGAGCAGTACTTC
>TRBD2|NA|TRBJ2-1|TRBV19
CASRFSGREGNEQFF
TGTGCCAGCCGTTTCAGCGGGAGGGAAGGCAATGAGCAGTTCTTC
>NA|NA|TRBJ2-7|TRBV28
CASSSIAVLRYEQYF
TGTGCCAGCAGTTCCATAGCGGTCCTGCGCTACGAGCAGTACTTC
>TRBD2|NA|TRBJ2-7|TRBV2
CASSEWTSGYEQYF
TGTGCCAGCAGTGAATGGACTAGCGGTTACGAGCAGTACTTC
>NA|once|TRBJ1-5|TRBV1
CTRRGTGALYSNQPQHF
TGCACCAGAAGGGGCACAGGGGCCCTATATAGCAATCAGCCCCAGCATTTT
>NA|NA|TRBJ2-6|TRBV3-1/TRBV3-2
CASSQDLGGSGANVLTF
TGTGCCAGCAGCCAAGATCTAGGGGGCTCTGGGGCCAACGTCCTGACTTTC
>TRBD2|NA|TRBJ2-7|TRBV4-2
CASSQVPGSSGSYEQYF
TGTGCCAGCAGCCAAGTCCCTGGGTCTAGCGGGAGCTACGAGCAGTACTTC
>NA|NA|TRBJ1-4|TRBV2
CASSATEGGEKLFF
TGTGCCAGCAGTGCAACGGAGGGAGGAGAAAAACTGTTTTTT
>NA|once|TRBJ2-5|TRBV19
CASSGERETQYF
TGTGCCAGTAGCGGAGAGCGGGAGACCCAGTACTTC
>TRBD2|NA|TRBJ2-3|TRBV27
CASSFLAGGDTQYF
TGTGCCAGCAGTTTCTTAGCGGGAGGAGATACGCAGTATTTT
>TRBD2|NA|TRBJ2-3|TRBV20-1
CSASPTSGTDTQYF
TGCAGTGCTAGTCCGACTAGCGGTACAGATACGCAGTATTTT
>NA|NA|TRBJ2-7|TRBV19
CASSAGTGRDEQYF
TGTGCCAGTAGTGCGGGGACTGGCCGGGACGAGCAGTACTTC
>TRBD1|NA|TRBJ1-2|TRBV28
CASSLGDRGAYGYTF
TGTGCCAGCAGTTTAGGAGACAGGGGGGCCTATGGCTACACCTTC
>TRBD1|NA|TRBJ2-3|TRBV9
CASSVGQGVKGDTQYF
TGTGCCAGCAGCGTAGGGCAGGGGGTAAAGGGAGATACGCAGTATTTT
>TRBD1|NA|TRBJ1-6|TRBV5-1
CASSLGVDRGNSPLHF
TGCGCCAGCAGCTTGGGGGTGGACAGGGGAAATTCACCCCTCCACTTT
>NA|NA|TRBJ2-7|TRBV7-9
CASSPVTGRAYF
TGTGCCAGCAGCCCAGTCACTGGCAGGGCGTACTTC
>TRBD1|NA|TRBJ1-3|TRBV6-5
CASRGTELSGNTIYF
TGTGCCAGCAGGGGGACAGAACTCTCTGGAAACACCATATATTTT
>TRBD2|once|TRBJ2-1|TRBV7-2
CASSLGGSGRRYNEQFF
TGTGCCAGCAGCTTAGGGGGTAGCGGGAGAAGATACAATGAGCAGTTCTTC
>TRBD1|NA|TRBJ2-5|TRBV18
CASSRAQGVIETQYF
TGTGCCAGCTCACGTGCTCAGGGGGTTATTGAGACCCAGTACTTC
>TRBD2|NA|TRBJ2-6|TRBV18
CASSPSGGGANVLTF
TGTGCCAGCTCACCTTCGGGGGGAGGGGCCAACGTCCTGACTTTC
>NA|NA|TRBJ1-2|TRBV3-1/TRBV3-2
CASSHLSANYGYTF
TGTGCCAGCAGCCATCTGTCAGCTAACTATGGCTACACCTTC
>NA|NA|TRBJ1-1|TRBV24-1
CATSDPSTADQAFF
TGTGCCACCAGTGATCCATCGACAGCTGATCAAGCTTTCTTT
>NA|NA|TRBJ1-6|TRBV6-5
CASSPLNSPLHF
TGTGCCAGCAGTCCCCTAAATTCACCCCTCCACTTT
>TRBD1|NA|TRBJ1-6|TRBV7-9
CASSFRTGDFSYNSPLHF
TGTGCCAGCAGCTTTCGGACAGGGGACTTCTCCTATAATTCACCCCTCCACTTT
>TRBD1|NA|TRBJ1-2|TRBV2
CASSNRDRGDYGYTF
TGTGCCAGCAGTAACCGGGACAGGGGAGACTATGGCTACACCTTC
>TRBD1|NA|TRBJ2-5|TRBV19
CASSLGLRTGSYQETQYF
TGTGCCAGTAGTCTAGGGCTCCGGACAGGGTCGTACCAAGAGACCCAGTACTTC
>TRBD1|NA|TRBJ1-1|TRBV28
CASSEDRGMNTEAFF
TGTGCCAGCAGCGAGGACAGGGGGATGAACACTGAAGCTTTCTTT
>NA|NA|TRBJ1-4|TRBV28
CASSSTATNEKLFF
TGTGCCAGCAGTTCGACAGCAACTAATGAAAAACTGTTTTTT